This paragraph reports one T cell receptor beta chain. Its antigen is unidentified. PBMCs stemmed from around 9 ml of fresh peripheral blood. V lost 6 bases and J lost 7; bases outside the gene matches: 8. CDR3 length equals 14 residues. Germline V lookup: CDR1 MGHDK, CDR2 SYGVNS. These data originate in a study of Graves' ophthalmopathy and Graves' hyperthyroidism. General study points: The model forecast ophthalmopathy progression, reaching around 66% sensitivity and around 75% specificity. Sensitivity reached more than 85% and specificity about 80% for a 13-signature model separating ophthalmopathy from stable hyperthyroidism.

RNA served as the template for amplifying TCR beta CDR3 regions. Scientists carried out first-round RT-PCR using HTBI primers and then a second-round multiplex PCR. MiXCR was run by TCRdb on the multiplex PCR reads, yielding one entry per CDR3 protein. This sample has 650,000 to 900,000 distinct CDR3 sequences, with 40% found just once. The rearrangement links TRBV25-1 to TRBJ2-2, with TRBD1 matching over 7 bases. This TCR was recovered from an adult man with Graves' ophthalmopathy. The source material was peripheral blood. CDR3 sequence: CASRPTGIVGELFF. For the CDR3, the DNA is TGTGCCAGCAGGCCGACAGGGATCGTCGGGGAGCTGTTTTTT.